This T cell receptor (beta chain) was retrieved from a study of T cells after yellow fever vaccination. Germline loops: CDR1 LGHNA, CDR2 YNFKEQ. The CDR3 covers 14 residues. Trimming took 0 bases from V and 8 from J, leaving 13 bases between them. TCRdb analysed the 5' RACE reads with MiXCR anew, one entry per CDR3 protein. Among more than 95,000 distinct CDR3 sequences listed, roughly 15% were seen once. The specimen comprised CD8+ T cells sorted from PBMCs, sampled 5 days after the yellow fever booster vaccination. This sequence joins TRBV4-2 and TRBJ1-2; D unclear. The TCR originated in a young man who received the YFV17D yellow fever vaccine. The CDR3 is CASSQDGTSGGYTF. For the CDR3, the DNA is TGTGCCAGCAGCCAAGATGGCACTTCCGGGGGCTACACCTTC.